These 30 T cell receptor beta chains came from one sample sequenced in a study of blood T cell repertoires in COVID-19. The repertoire was sequenced with immunoSEQ multiplex PCR; TCRdb's copy has only in-frame clones and lacks some. The repertoire has about 240,000 clones, around 90% of them found once; the top ten carry just over 7%. Sequencing used peripheral blood. The origin of the receptors is a man between 60 and 75 years old who had recovered from COVID-19.

The V and J genes are TRBV4-1 and TRBJ2-2; 12 bases line up with TRBD2. This CDR3 has 17 residues. Per the germline V gene, CDR1 is MGHRA and CDR2 is YSYEKL. The V gene end was trimmed by 1 base and the J gene end by 10 bases; junction bases not matched to a gene: 10. The CDR3 loop reads CASSQGTVLAGGEELFF. For the CDR3, the DNA is TGCGCCAGCAGCCAAGGGACGGTACTAGCGGGGGGAGAGGAGCTGTTTTTT.

The chain recombines TRBV4-2 with TRBJ1-3, with a tentative D call TRBD1 (5 bases). The CDR3 consists of 16 residues. V was clipped by 1 base and J by 4 bases, with 14 bases between them. CDR1 is LGHNA and CDR2 is YNFKEQ in the germline V gene. CDR3 coding DNA: TGTGCCAGCAGCCAAGGGTTCGGGGGGATAGGAAACACCATATATTTT. Protein: CASSQGFGGIGNTIYF.

The chain links TRBV19 to TRBJ1-6, with 7 bases lining up with TRBD1. Per the germline V gene, CDR1 is LNHDA and CDR2 is SQIVND (reference sequence). This CDR3 spans 15 amino acids. The ends lost 6 bases at V and 7 bases at J; junction bases unmatched: 9. The CDR3 reads CASSPATGTNSPLHF. The CDR3 DNA is TGTGCCAGTAGCCCGGCGACAGGGACCAATTCACCCCTCCACTTT.

The CDR3 region has the DNA TGTGCCAGCAGCGTAGCTATTAGCTCGGAGACCCAGTACTTC. This encodes CASSVAISSETQYF. The chain employs TRBV9 and TRBJ2-5; unclear D gene. Germline assignment: CDR1 SGDLS and CDR2 YYNGEE. With 0 bases removed from V and 5 bases from J, the gap between germline ends came to 11 bases. CDR3 length equals 14 residues.

The chain links TRBV6-1 to TRBJ2-4, with TRBD1 as a possible D gene (6 bases). V lost 3 bases, J lost 8 bases, and 23 bases lay in between. Germline assignment: CDR1 MNHNS and CDR2 SASEGT. This CDR3 is 17 amino acids long. The CDR3 bases are TGTGCCAGCAGTGAGAAGACAGGTGTCTTCTCTGGGGACATTCAGTACTTC. Protein sequence: CASSEKTGVFSGDIQYF.

The CDR3 DNA is TGTGCCAGCAGCCTCACTAGCGGGGCCTCAGATACGCAGTATTTT. Its translation is CASSLTSGASDTQYF. This rearrangement joins TRBV9 to TRBJ2-3; 10 bases line up with TRBD2. V lost 4 bases to trimming and J lost 4 bases; unmatched junction nucleotides: 6. The CDR3 is made up of 15 amino acids. Per germline, CDR1 SGDLS and CDR2 YYNGEE.

This chain links TRBV15 with TRBJ2-5; D is ambiguous. CDR3 size: 14 residues. Trimming took 0 bases from V and 5 from J, leaving 10 bases between them. From germline, CDR1 is LNHNV and CDR2 YYDKDF (reference sequence). This CDR3 is CATSRDLGLETQYF. In nucleotides, the CDR3 is TGTGCCACCAGCAGAGATCTAGGTTTGGAGACCCAGTACTTC.

In DNA, the CDR3 is TGTGCCAGTACCGGGACTATTAGCACAGATACGCAGTATTTT. Protein: CASTGTISTDTQYF. The chain employs TRBV19 and TRBJ2-3, with 7 positions matching TRBD2. Trimming cost V 7 bases and J 0 bases; bases outside gene matches: 4. This CDR3 spans 14 amino acids. CDR1 and CDR2 from the germline V gene are LNHDA and SQIVND (reference sequence).

The V and J genes are TRBV5-1 and TRBJ1-3; the D is unclear. Per the germline V gene, CDR1 is SGHRS and CDR2 is YFSETQ. V shed 0 bases and J shed 7 bases, with 17 bases lying between them. This CDR3 is 16 amino acids long. The CDR3 DNA is TGCGCCAGCAGCTTGGGTTTCGGCGGTCCTTTCAACACCATATATTTT. Its translation: CASSLGFGGPFNTIYF. Full variable domain (outside the CDR3, taken from reference TRBV5-1 and TRBJ1-3): KAGVTQTPRYLIKTRGQQVTLSCSPISGHRSVSWYQQTPGQGLQFLFEYFSETQRNKGNFPGRFSGRQFSNSRSEMNVSTLELGDSALYLCASSLGFGGPFNTIYFGEGSWLTVV.

This chain connects TRBV20-1 to TRBJ1-2; 10 nucleotides match TRBD1. The length of the CDR3 is 15 residues. With V trimmed by 3 bases and J by 4 bases, 8 bases remained unmatched. Germline CDR1 reads DFQATT; CDR2 reads SNEGSKA (reference sequence). CDR3 sequence reads: CSASIRRTGGYGYTF. The CDR3 DNA follows: TGCAGTGCTAGTATTAGGAGGACAGGGGGCTATGGCTACACCTTC.

A word on this clone: Other DNA sequences within the sample encode an identical CDR3. This chain uses TRBV28 with TRBJ1-3, with 7 bases identical to TRBD1. Germline lookup yields CDR1 MDHEN and CDR2 SYDVKM. CDR3 length: 15 amino acids. Trimming at V came to 3 bases and at J to 0 bases, leaving 2 bases not matched to a gene. Written as DNA, the CDR3 is TGTGCCAGCAGTTTGGGACAGTCCTCTGGAAACACCATATATTTT. Protein product: CASSLGQSSGNTIYF.

This sequence joins TRBV5-6 and TRBJ1-6, with D maybe TRBD1 (5 bases). V lost 3 bases to trimming and J lost 8 bases, with 21 bases between them. This CDR3 comprises 17 residues. Germline V gene sequence: CDR1 SGHDT, CDR2 YYEEEE. The CDR3 DNA sequence: TGTGCCAGCAGCTGGACTAGGGACTTTCCCCTGGATTCACCCCTCCACTTT. This encodes CASSWTRDFPLDSPLHF.

The genes are TRBV29-1 and TRBJ2-4, with 9 bases fitting TRBD2. Germline V CDR1 and CDR2: SQVTM, ANQGSEA. The J segment lost 0 bases and the V segment lost 5 bases, leaving 11 bases of the junction unmatched. This CDR3 comprises 17 residues. This CDR3 reads CSVMGGGGLLAKNIQYF. The CDR3 region has the DNA TGCAGCGTTATGGGCGGGGGGGGCCTTCTAGCCAAAAACATTCAGTACTTC.

The V and J genes are TRBV24-1 and TRBJ1-2, with a tentative D call TRBD1 (6 bases). The CDR3 length is 12 residues. V was shortened by 9 bases and J by 5 bases, with 12 bases between the two germline ends. Germline V gene lookup returns CDR1 KGHDR and CDR2 SFDVKD. The CDR3, as DNA: TGTGCCACCCGAGGGACAAATTATGGCTACACCTTC. Translated: CATRGTNYGYTF.

The chain uses TRBV25-1 and TRBJ2-2, with unresolved D. V was shortened by 7 bases and J by 0 bases, with 6 bases between the two germline ends. Germline values: CDR1 MGHDK, CDR2 SYGVNS. This CDR3 has 13 amino acids. CDR3 region: CASKYTNTGELFF. The CDR3 DNA reads TGTGCCAGCAAATACACGAACACCGGGGAGCTGTTTTTT. Drawing the rest from reference TRBV25-1 and TRBJ2-2, the complete variable domain is EADIYQTPRYLVIGTGKKITLECSQTMGHDKMYWYQQDPGMELHLIHYSYGVNSTEKGDLSSESTVSRIRTEHFPLTLESARPSHTSQYLCASKYTNTGELFFGEGSRLTVL.

This clone was recorded once. The rearrangement joins TRBV10-3 to TRBJ1-5, with 7 bases that match TRBD1. CDR3 length equals 15 residues. Germline values: CDR1 ENHRY, CDR2 SYGVKD. With V trimmed by 6 bases and J by 6 bases, 11 bases remained unmatched. This chain's CDR3 is CAISSQGGSGQPQHF. CDR3 sequence (DNA): TGTGCCATCAGCTCCCAGGGGGGATCGGGTCAGCCCCAGCATTTT.

Written as DNA, the CDR3 is TGTGCCAGCAGTTCCGCCGGGACACCCGTCCAAGAGACCCAGTACTTC. This translates into CASSSAGTPVQETQYF. The J gene is TRBJ2-5, the V gene TRBV28; D is perhaps TRBD1 (6 bases). Germline V lookup: CDR1 MDHEN, CDR2 SYDVKM. V shed 4 bases and J shed 1 base, with 16 bases lying between them. CDR3 length: 16 residues.

This chain connects TRBV5-1 to TRBJ2-3; D not resolved. This CDR3 has 14 residues. Deletions cut 3 bases from V and 1 base from J, with 9 bases between. Germline V gives CDR1 SGHRS, CDR2 YFSETQ. CDR3 sequence reads: CASSSGSGTDTQYF. The CDR3 bases are TGCGCCAGCAGCTCCGGGTCTGGCACAGATACGCAGTATTTT.

This clone was detected many times. The CDR3 region has the DNA TGTGCCAGCAGGGAGAGATACATCGGCAATCAGCCCCAGCATTTT. Translated, it gives CASRERYIGNQPQHF. The J gene is TRBJ1-5, the V gene TRBV2; D unresolved. This CDR3 has 15 amino acids. CDR1 and CDR2 (germline): SNHLY, FYNNEI. V was pared by 6 bases and J by 2 bases, with 14 bases between.

About this clone itself: Just one base apart from a much larger clone, this may be a read error. The V call is TRBV5-1, the J call TRBJ1-3; no firm D call. The germline gives CDR1 SGHRS, CDR2 YFSETQ. There are 13 residues in the CDR3. V shed 0 bases and J shed 3 bases, with 4 bases lying between them. CDR3 bases: TGCGCCAGCAGCTTGGGAGGTGGAAACACCATATATTTT. This translates into CASSLGGGNTIYF. Full variable domain (rest looked up from reference TRBV5-1 and TRBJ1-3): KAGVTQTPRYLIKTRGQQVTLSCSPISGHRSVSWYQQTPGQGLQFLFEYFSETQRNKGNFPGRFSGRQFSNSRSEMNVSTLELGDSALYLCASSLGGGNTIYFGEGSWLTVV.

The chain links TRBV18 to TRBJ2-7; D possibly corresponds to TRBD2 (6 bases). CDR1 is KGHSH and CDR2 is LQKENI in the germline V gene. V lost 2 bases to trimming and J lost 6 bases, with 14 bases between them. CDR3 size: 14 residues. The CDR3 DNA reads TGTGCCAGCTCACCAAAGGAGGGTATACCCGAGCAGTACGTC. It translates to CASSPKEGIPEQYV.

The chain recombines TRBV12-3 or TRBV12-4 with TRBJ2-2; TRBD2 agrees at 7 bases. J lost 3 bases, V lost 8 bases, and 3 bases had no gene match. The CDR3 has 13 amino acids. DNA for the CDR3: TGTGCCAGCCGTGGGGGGGACACCGGGGAGCTGTTTTTT. Protein product: CASRGGDTGELFF.

V gene TRBV23-1 combines with J gene TRBJ2-7; 8 bases match TRBD1. TRBV23-1 falls under the ORF class, with uncertain function. Unmatched junction bases numbered 14, after V lost 6 bases and J lost 7 bases. CDR3 size: 15 residues. CDR3 sequence: CASRALGRGRKEQYF. The DNA of the CDR3 is TGCGCCAGCAGGGCCCTGGGCAGGGGGCGGAAAGAGCAGTACTTC.

This clone showed up just once. The chain links TRBV5-1 to TRBJ2-3; 7 positions match TRBD1. Unmatched junction bases numbered 7, after V lost 5 bases and J lost 4 bases. The CDR3 spans 14 residues. Germline CDR1 and CDR2: SGHRS and YFSETQ. The CDR3 loop reads CASSRDRVADTQYF. In nucleotides, the CDR3 is TGCGCCAGCAGTAGAGACAGGGTCGCAGATACGCAGTATTTT.

This rearrangement joins TRBV7-9 to TRBJ1-1; D is unresolved. The CDR3 is 14 residues long. Trimming pared 1 base from V and 0 bases from J, leaving 6 bases between. The germline gives CDR1 SEHNR, CDR2 FQNEAQ (reference sequence). In DNA form, the CDR3 reads TGTGCCAGCAGCTTAGTGGCGGTGAACACTGAAGCTTTCTTT. This encodes CASSLVAVNTEAFF.

A single count supports this clone. The V and J genes are TRBV3-1 (or the pseudogene TRBV3-2) and TRBJ2-7; D possibly corresponds to TRBD2 (6 bases). V dropped 4 bases and J dropped 6 bases, with 13 bases sitting between them. CDR1 LGHDT and CDR2 YNNKEL come from the germline V gene (reference sequence). The CDR3 length is 13 residues. The CDR3 DNA follows: TGTGCCAGCAGCCTCGGGACTCCTGGCGAGCAGTACTTC. Protein sequence: CASSLGTPGEQYF.

The rearrangement joins TRBV6-5 to TRBJ2-7; TRBD2 agrees at 7 bases. Germline V gene data show CDR1 as MNHEY and CDR2 as SVGAGI. The CDR3 is made up of 15 amino acids. Trimming took 7 bases from V and 5 from J; bases not matched to a gene: 14. The CDR3 reads CASTNWGGSHDEQYV. CDR3 bases: TGTGCCAGCACCAATTGGGGGGGGAGTCATGACGAGCAGTACGTC.

The chain joins TRBV2 to TRBJ1-5, with unresolved D. Trimming pared 4 bases from V and 5 bases from J, leaving 12 bases between. Germline lookup yields CDR1 SNHLY and CDR2 FYNNEI. The CDR3 runs 14 residues. The CDR3 spells CASSGLYRDQPQHF. DNA of the CDR3: TGTGCCAGCAGTGGTTTGTACAGAGATCAGCCCCAGCATTTT.

Many counts were recorded for this clone. Other DNA sequences in this specimen translate into the identical CDR3. The J gene is TRBJ1-6, the V gene TRBV5-1; TRBD1 matches 7 bases. The CDR3 is made up of 14 amino acids. V lost 1 base, J lost 7 bases, and 2 bases stayed unmatched. Per the germline V gene, CDR1 is SGHRS and CDR2 is YFSETQ. The DNA for the CDR3 is TGCGCCAGCAGCTTGCAGGGGGAAAATTCACCCCTCCACTTT. It codes for CASSLQGENSPLHF.

The chain carries TRBV2 and TRBJ1-2; 11 bases are a match to TRBD1. Unmatched junction bases numbered 9, after V lost 5 bases and J lost 7 bases. Germline CDR1 reads SNHLY; CDR2 reads FYNNEI. The CDR3 is 15 residues long. Here the CDR3 reads CASSHPDRGLGGYTF. CDR3 nucleotides: TGTGCCAGCAGTCACCCGGACAGGGGGCTTGGTGGCTACACCTTC.